The TCR beta chain under discussion was sequenced for a study of T-cell memory formation after mild COVID-19. Each CDR3 protein is one row after TCRdb ran MiXCR on the 5' RACE reads. The sample shows about 360,000 distinct CDR3 sequences, over 13% of them seen only once. Germline CDR1 and CDR2: LGHDT and YNNKEL (reference sequence). The CDR3 length is 12 residues. The V and J ends lost 8 bases and 9 bases respectively, with 14 bases between them. The V call is TRBV3-1, the J call TRBJ2-1, with D perhaps given as TRBD1 or TRBD2 (5 bases each). Sequenced: PBMCs or a T cell subset sorted from them (not recorded which). This sequence originates from a man in his late teens or twenties who had mild COVID-19 (a few samples of this study predate the infection). Cell type and time point are not known. The DNA of the CDR3 is TGTGCCAGCGATCCCGGGGCAGGTGAGCAGTTCTTC. It is translated as CASDPGAGEQFF.